A selection of T cell receptor beta chains follows, all from one sample in a study of T-cell reconstitution after alpha-beta-depleted transplantation in children. TCRdb recomputed calls from the PCR reads with MiXCR, one row per CDR3 protein. The sample shows 440,000 or so distinct CDR3 sequences, over 40% of them seen only once. The material sequenced was PBMCs, taken before TCRalphabeta/CD19-depleted stem cell transplant. The receptors were sampled from a girl aged 2-10 years with aplastic anemia, due to receive a stem cell transplant. Both conserved end residues are part of each CDR3. The D gene is left open where the match is weak. Size tells how often a clone was seen (once, few, many) or the class of an expanded clone, and some rows leave it out.

D	size	V	J	CDR3	DNA
.	once	TRBV6-5	TRBJ1-1	CASSSSPGPTEAFF	TGTGCCAGCAGTTCCAGCCCAGGGCCCACTGAAGCTTTCTTT
.	.	TRBV4-1	TRBJ2-2	CASSLGLFANTGELFF	TGCGCCAGCAGCCTCGGGTTATTCGCGAACACCGGGGAGCTGTTTTTT
.	.	TRBV29-1	TRBJ1-1	CSTELRAEAFF	TGCAGCACTGAACTCAGGGCTGAAGCTTTCTTT
.	.	TRBV30	TRBJ2-1	CAWKERNEQFF	TGTGCCTGGAAAGAACGAAATGAGCAGTTCTTC
TRBD2	few	TRBV20-1	TRBJ2-3	CSARRPSGPTDTQYF	TGCAGTGCTAGACGGCCTAGCGGGCCCACAGATACGCAGTATTTT
.	few	TRBV20-1	TRBJ2-3	CSASSDTDTQYF	TGCAGTGCTAGTTCGGACACAGATACGCAGTATTTT
.	.	TRBV20-1	TRBJ1-5	CSAFFVHEPGQPQHF	TGCAGTGCTTTTTTCGTTCATGAGCCAGGTCAGCCCCAGCATTTT
.	many	TRBV30	TRBJ2-1	CAWSSFDGHNEQFF	TGTGCCTGGAGTTCCTTCGACGGTCACAATGAGCAGTTCTTC
.	.	TRBV6-1	TRBJ2-1	CASSPVRGDNEQFF	TGTGCCAGCAGCCCCGTACGTGGGGACAATGAGCAGTTCTTC
TRBD2	.	TRBV7-2	TRBJ2-1	CASSLRPSGSDEQFF	TGTGCCAGCAGCTTACGTCCTAGCGGTAGCGATGAGCAGTTCTTC
.	.	TRBV5-1	TRBJ2-1	CASSLEGSRNEQFF	TGCGCCAGCAGCTTGGAGGGGTCGCGGAATGAGCAGTTCTTC
TRBD2	few	TRBV20-1	TRBJ2-3	CSAIAGATQYF	TGCAGTGCTATAGCGGGGGCTACGCAGTATTTT
TRBD1	.	TRBV6-1	TRBJ1-5	CASRAGTGGNQPQHF	TGTGCCAGCAGAGCCGGGACAGGGGGCAATCAGCCCCAGCATTTT
.	many	TRBV29-1	TRBJ1-5	CSVSTDSYQPQHF	TGCAGCGTCTCGACAGATTCTTATCAGCCCCAGCATTTT
.	few	TRBV9	TRBJ1-5	CASSVEGSVNQPQHF	TGTGCCAGCAGCGTTGAAGGGAGTGTCAATCAGCCCCAGCATTTT
.	.	TRBV7-8	TRBJ2-7	CASSSTGYQSVEQYF	TGTGCCAGCAGCTCTACAGGCTATCAGTCAGTCGAGCAGTACTTC
.	.	TRBV3-1	TRBJ2-7	CASSSAYSYERYF	TGTGCCAGCAGCAGCGCCTACTCCTACGAGCGGTACTTC
.	few	TRBV6-1	TRBJ1-3	CANDGPSIGNTIYF	TGTGCCAACGACGGACCCTCAATCGGAAACACCATATATTTT
.	.	TRBV24-1	TRBJ2-3	CATSDRRATDTQYF	TGTGCCACCAGTGACCGAAGGGCCACAGATACGCAGTATTTT
.	few	TRBV15	TRBJ2-3	CATSRDDREIADTQYF	TGTGCCACCAGCAGAGATGATCGGGAGATCGCAGATACGCAGTATTTT
.	.	TRBV7-9	TRBJ2-3	CASSLRGPKSAADTQYF	TGTGCCAGCAGCCTTCGTGGACCGAAGTCCGCGGCAGATACGCAGTATTTT
TRBD2	once	TRBV5-5	TRBJ2-7	CASSPASGRSSYEQYF	TGTGCCAGCAGCCCCGCTAGCGGGAGGTCGTCCTACGAGCAGTACTTC
.	few	TRBV5-1	TRBJ2-1	CASSLEGPAGSYEQFF	TGCGCCAGCAGCTTGGAGGGTCCCGCTGGGAGTTATGAGCAGTTCTTC
TRBD1	many	TRBV5-1	TRBJ2-7	CASSLLIRTGRGYEQYF	TGCGCCAGCAGCTTGCTTATCAGGACAGGGAGAGGCTACGAGCAGTACTTC
.	.	TRBV20-1	TRBJ2-7	CSARVSEPYEQYF	TGCAGTGCTAGAGTGAGCGAACCCTACGAGCAGTACTTC
TRBD1	.	TRBV10-3	TRBJ1-5	CAISPTGADQPQHF	TGTGCCATCAGTCCGACAGGGGCCGATCAGCCCCAGCATTTT
.	few	TRBV12-3/TRBV12-4	TRBJ2-5	CASSLGPGTQYF	TGTGCCAGCAGTTTAGGTCCGGGGACCCAGTACTTC
TRBD2	.	TRBV29-1	TRBJ2-1	CSVGLAGGSNEQFF	TGCAGCGTTGGGTTAGCGGGAGGGAGCAATGAGCAGTTCTTC
TRBD2	.	TRBV4-3	TRBJ2-1	CASSQDPGLAGVVEQFF	TGCGCCAGCAGCCAAGATCCGGGACTAGCGGGAGTCGTTGAGCAGTTCTTC
.	many	TRBV29-1	TRBJ1-3	CSVEDLWEASGNTIYF	TGCAGCGTTGAAGATTTATGGGAGGCCTCTGGAAACACCATATATTTT
.	many	TRBV7-9	TRBJ2-2	CASSFSEQGTGELFF	TGTGCCAGCAGCTTTTCGGAACAGGGCACCGGGGAGCTGTTTTTT
TRBD1	few	TRBV12-3/TRBV12-4	TRBJ2-5	CASSPTGGGETQYF	TGTGCCAGCAGTCCTACAGGGGGCGGGGAGACCCAGTACTTC
TRBD2	.	TRBV28	TRBJ2-5	CASTGTSGRETQYF	TGTGCCAGCACCGGGACTAGCGGGCGGGAGACCCAGTACTTC
TRBD1	.	TRBV5-1	TRBJ1-1	CASSLGGQDTEAFF	TGCGCCAGCAGCCTGGGCGGACAGGACACTGAAGCTTTCTTT
TRBD1	few	TRBV5-1	TRBJ2-7	CASSLFPDRADEQYF	TGCGCCAGCAGCTTGTTCCCGGACAGGGCGGATGAGCAGTACTTC
.	many	TRBV5-1	TRBJ2-7	CASSLYGKDLEQYF	TGCGCCAGCAGCTTGTACGGGAAGGATCTCGAGCAGTACTTC
.	.	TRBV28	TRBJ2-7	CASSLRRQVPYEQYF	TGTGCCAGCAGTTTAAGAAGACAGGTTCCCTACGAGCAGTACTTC
.	many	TRBV20-1	TRBJ2-5	CSARDLRTMQETQYF	TGCAGTGCTAGAGATCTCAGGACTATGCAAGAGACCCAGTACTTC
.	.	TRBV5-1	TRBJ2-7	CASGVGATYEQYF	TGCGCCAGCGGGGTCGGGGCCACCTACGAGCAGTACTTC
.	many	TRBV29-1	TRBJ2-7	CSVEDEEPYEQYF	TGCAGCGTTGAAGACGAGGAACCCTACGAGCAGTACTTC
.	.	TRBV5-5	TRBJ2-2	CASSLRQGSGELFF	TGTGCCAGCAGCTTAAGGCAGGGAAGCGGGGAGCTGTTTTTT
.	.	TRBV10-3	TRBJ2-3	CAIGVRDTQYF	TGTGCCATCGGGGTTAGGGATACGCAGTATTTT
.	.	TRBV3-1	TRBJ2-3	CASSQAAGTGGTDTQYF	TGTGCCAGCAGCCAAGCGGCAGGGACCGGAGGCACAGATACGCAGTATTTT
TRBD2	.	TRBV29-1	TRBJ2-1	CSVAGGPQSNEQFF	TGCAGCGTCGCGGGGGGACCCCAATCCAATGAGCAGTTCTTC